This T cell receptor beta chain is drawn from a study of prognosis after radiotherapy for stage I lung cancer. On the study more broadly: Aged about 53 to 90 years, with a median of around 74 years, the patients were 13 men and a handful of women. Metastases at distant sites emerged in a handful of patients after radiotherapy, at a median of 7 months, whereas approximately 14 showed no significant progression.

Findings of the study overall: Unique TCR clone counts went down once patients had stereotactic body radiation therapy, median about 10,000 versus 6,900. Between patients with and without metastases, TRBV and TRBJ gene usage reportedly differed.

With two-round multiplex PCR, TCR beta CDR3 sequences were amplified from genomic DNA. During first-round PCR, primers specific to each TRBV and TRBJ gene were used. TCRdb independently ran MiXCR on the multiplex PCR reads; one entry per CDR3 protein. This sample has 31,000 or so distinct CDR3 sequences, with around 43% found just once. The germline V and J ends were trimmed by 4 bases and 3 bases, with 13 bases remaining between them. Germline CDR1 reads SGHAT; CDR2 reads FQDESV (reference sequence). CDR3 length: 14 residues. Worth noting for this clonotype: Its antigen is unknown.

The material was PBMCs, obtained before or after stereotactic body radiation therapy (not recorded which). The chain uses TRBV11-1 and TRBJ2-7, with a weak D call TRBD2 (6 bases). The receptor was derived from a donor aged 50 or older with non-small cell lung cancer. The CDR3 coding sequence is TGTGCCAGCAGCTGGAGGCGGGGACTCTACGAGCAGTACTTC. Protein sequence: CASSWRRGLYEQYF. The whole variable domain, filled in from reference TRBV11-1 and TRBJ2-7, reads EAEVAQSPRYKITEKSQAVAFWCDPISGHATLYWYRQILGQGPELLVQFQDESVVDDSQLPKDRFSAERLKGVDSTLKIQPAELGDSAMYLCASSWRRGLYEQYFGPGTRLTVT.